Listed below are T cell receptor beta chains from one sample, sequenced in a study of Ad26.COV2.S vaccination and SARS-CoV-2 variants. Sequenced by immunoSEQ multiplex PCR; TCRdb stores in-frame clones only, minus some. The table has roughly 680,000 clones, 89% seen once; the top ten hold around 1.4%. The sequencing used peripheral blood, collected in a trial of Ad26.COV2.S vaccine versus placebo. These receptors were obtained from a person aged 18-65 years who received the Ad26.COV2.S COVID-19 vaccine or a placebo. CDR3s include the opening cysteine and the closing phenylalanine or tryptophan. A D gene is named only where the DNA matches it firmly. Part of the rows lack a size; the others show once, few, many or a class for expanded clones.

clone size: few
V gene: TRBV29-1
J gene: TRBJ1-5
D gene: .
CDR3 protein: CSVGVGEKQPQHF
CDR3 DNA: TGCAGCGTTGGGGTGGGAGAGAAGCAGCCCCAGCATTTT

clone size: .
V gene: TRBV30
J gene: TRBJ2-3
D gene: .
CDR3 protein: CAWSQEITDTQYF
CDR3 DNA: TGTGCCTGGAGCCAGGAAATCACAGATACGCAGTATTTT

clone size: .
V gene: TRBV7-2
J gene: TRBJ2-3
D gene: .
CDR3 protein: CASSFQGRMTDTQYF
CDR3 DNA: TGTGCCAGCAGCTTTCAGGGGAGAATGACAGATACGCAGTATTTT

clone size: few
V gene: TRBV27
J gene: TRBJ1-4
D gene: .
CDR3 protein: CASSLRGLRGEKLFF
CDR3 DNA: TGTGCCAGCAGTTTAAGAGGCCTGAGGGGCGAAAAACTGTTTTTT

clone size: .
V gene: TRBV29-1
J gene: TRBJ1-4
D gene: TRBD1
CDR3 protein: CSASGTANEKLFF
CDR3 DNA: TGCAGCGCGTCCGGGACAGCTAATGAAAAACTGTTTTTT

clone size: once
V gene: TRBV5-1
J gene: TRBJ2-7
D gene: TRBD2
CDR3 protein: CASSLDLSGRRSYEQYF
CDR3 DNA: TGCGCCAGCAGCTTGGATCTTAGCGGGAGGCGCTCCTACGAGCAGTACTTC

clone size: few
V gene: TRBV2
J gene: TRBJ1-1
D gene: TRBD1
CDR3 protein: CASRAGTGVTEAFF
CDR3 DNA: TGTGCCAGCAGGGCCGGGACAGGGGTCACTGAAGCTTTCTTT

clone size: .
V gene: TRBV3-1/TRBV3-2
J gene: TRBJ1-1
D gene: .
CDR3 protein: CASSRGTGYTEAFF
CDR3 DNA: TGTGCCAGCAGCCGGGGGACGGGGTACACTGAAGCTTTCTTT

clone size: .
V gene: TRBV5-8
J gene: TRBJ2-6
D gene: .
CDR3 protein: CASSFFRGTRSSGANVLTF
CDR3 DNA: TGTGCCAGCAGCTTTTTCCGGGGGACAAGAAGCTCTGGGGCCAACGTCCTGACTTTC

clone size: few
V gene: TRBV5-1
J gene: TRBJ2-7
D gene: .
CDR3 protein: CASTRGYEQYF
CDR3 DNA: TGCGCCAGCACAAGGGGTTACGAGCAGTACTTC

clone size: .
V gene: TRBV2
J gene: TRBJ2-1
D gene: .
CDR3 protein: CASISTLGQGMQFF
CDR3 DNA: TGTGCCAGCATATCGACATTGGGGCAGGGAATGCAGTTCTTC

clone size: .
V gene: TRBV5-1
J gene: TRBJ1-4
D gene: .
CDR3 protein: CASSSQTGPYNEKLFF
CDR3 DNA: TGCGCCAGCAGCTCCCAAACAGGGCCGTATAATGAAAAACTGTTTTTT

clone size: .
V gene: TRBV19
J gene: TRBJ1-5
D gene: .
CDR3 protein: CASSSWGGESNQPQHF
CDR3 DNA: TGTGCCAGTAGTTCCTGGGGGGGCGAAAGCAATCAGCCCCAGCATTTT

clone size: few
V gene: TRBV2
J gene: TRBJ2-7
D gene: TRBD1
CDR3 protein: CASRRRQGNSEQYF
CDR3 DNA: TGTGCCAGCAGACGGCGACAGGGGAACAGCGAGCAGTACTTC

clone size: once
V gene: TRBV2
J gene: TRBJ2-5
D gene: TRBD2
CDR3 protein: CASKWVAGGEKETQYF
CDR3 DNA: TGTGCCAGCAAATGGGTAGCGGGGGGCGAGAAAGAGACCCAGTACTTC

clone size: .
V gene: TRBV6-5
J gene: TRBJ2-1
D gene: .
CDR3 protein: CASRVLSNEQFF
CDR3 DNA: TGTGCCAGCAGGGTGCTGAGCAATGAGCAGTTCTTC

clone size: .
V gene: TRBV7-9
J gene: TRBJ2-3
D gene: .
CDR3 protein: CASSFSPGADTQYF
CDR3 DNA: TGTGCCAGCAGCTTTTCCCCCGGAGCGGATACGCAGTATTTT

clone size: .
V gene: TRBV27
J gene: TRBJ1-1
D gene: .
CDR3 protein: CASSFNNRPNTEAFF
CDR3 DNA: TGTGCCAGCAGTTTCAACAACAGACCGAACACTGAAGCTTTCTTT

clone size: .
V gene: TRBV2
J gene: TRBJ2-3
D gene: TRBD2
CDR3 protein: CASSENLAGVRTDTQYF
CDR3 DNA: TGTGCCAGCAGTGAAAACCTAGCGGGAGTAAGGACAGATACGCAGTATTTT

clone size: .
V gene: TRBV3-1/TRBV3-2
J gene: TRBJ1-1
D gene: TRBD1
CDR3 protein: CASSQQGASTEAFF
CDR3 DNA: TGTGCCAGCAGCCAGCAGGGGGCGAGTACTGAAGCTTTCTTT

clone size: .
V gene: TRBV15
J gene: TRBJ2-5
D gene: .
CDR3 protein: CATSPRGETQYF
CDR3 DNA: TGTGCCACCAGCCCCCGGGGGGAGACCCAGTACTTC

clone size: .
V gene: TRBV19
J gene: TRBJ1-5
D gene: .
CDR3 protein: CASSISGRGQPQHF
CDR3 DNA: TGTGCCAGTAGTATATCGGGGCGGGGTCAGCCCCAGCATTTT

clone size: .
V gene: TRBV5-1
J gene: TRBJ1-2
D gene: TRBD1
CDR3 protein: CASRRDSSYGYTF
CDR3 DNA: TGCGCCAGCAGACGGGACAGTTCCTATGGCTACACCTTC

clone size: .
V gene: TRBV3-1/TRBV3-2
J gene: TRBJ2-1
D gene: TRBD1
CDR3 protein: CASSPSLTGGGYNEQFF
CDR3 DNA: TGTGCCAGCAGCCCATCCCTAACAGGGGGTGGTTACAATGAGCAGTTCTTC

clone size: once
V gene: TRBV7-2
J gene: TRBJ1-1
D gene: TRBD1
CDR3 protein: CASSWTGDSTEAFF
CDR3 DNA: TGTGCCAGCAGCTGGACAGGGGATAGCACTGAAGCTTTCTTT

clone size: .
V gene: TRBV2
J gene: TRBJ1-3
D gene: .
CDR3 protein: CASSERAGAVNTIYF
CDR3 DNA: TGTGCCAGCAGTGAAAGGGCAGGGGCCGTAAACACCATATATTTT

clone size: .
V gene: TRBV11-1
J gene: TRBJ1-6
D gene: .
CDR3 protein: CASSLASDSPLHF
CDR3 DNA: TGTGCCAGCAGCTTAGCAAGTGATTCACCCCTCCACTTT